Each of the 20 T cell receptor beta chains below was sequenced from the same sample in a study of T cell repertoires in cytomegalovirus infection. A single record per CDR3 protein comes from TCRdb applying MiXCR to the reads. The sample lists around 630,000 distinct CDR3 sequences, 20% to 30% occurring once. The sequencing input was CD8+ T cells from PBMCs. These receptors all stem from a human donor in good health (CMV status not recorded). Some clones in this sample may be carry-over from other donors' samples.

This chain links TRBV27 with TRBJ1-2; tentative D call: TRBD1 (6 bases). CDR3 length: 14 amino acids. V was cut by 3 bases and J by 8 bases, with 16 bases left in between. In germline, CDR1 is MNHEY, CDR2 SMNVEV (reference sequence). The DNA for the CDR3 is TGTGCCAGCAGTTTGTCCAGGGGAACGCGAGGCTACACCTTC. Its protein product is CASSLSRGTRGYTF.

There are many counts of this clonotype. V gene TRBV7-2 combines with J gene TRBJ1-2; D not resolved. Germline V gene data show CDR1 as SGHTA and CDR2 as FQGNSA. This CDR3 is 16 amino acids long. The V end was cut by 2 bases, the J end by 3 bases, with 16 bases between. The CDR3 here is CASSLNDILWDYGYTF. The CDR3 bases are TGTGCCAGCAGCTTAAACGACATACTTTGGGACTATGGCTACACCTTC.

The chain uses TRBV5-1 and TRBJ2-3, with TRBD1 matching 9 bases. The length of the CDR3 is 15 residues. In germline, CDR1 is SGHRS, CDR2 YFSETQ. V gave up 4 bases and J gave up 7 bases; unmatched junction bases: 10. The chain's CDR3 is CASSRGQGGGYTQYF. The CDR3 DNA reads TGCGCCAGCAGCAGGGGACAGGGAGGAGGCTATACGCAGTATTTT.

This rearrangement joins TRBV29-1 to TRBJ2-1; D is undetermined. The germline gives CDR1 SQVTM, CDR2 ANQGSEA. V shed 2 bases and J shed 4 bases, with 6 bases lying between them. The CDR3 runs to 12 residues. The CDR3 sequence: CSVEHQYNEQFF. The CDR3 DNA sequence: TGCAGCGTTGAACATCAGTACAATGAGCAGTTCTTC.

This clonotype was observed a handful of times. The V call is TRBV6-5, the J call TRBJ1-1; D is undetermined. Germline V CDR1 and CDR2: MNHEY, SVGAGI. Trimming removed 5 bases at V and 7 bases at J, with 23 bases between. This CDR3 has 16 residues. The CDR3 DNA reads as TGTGCCAGCAGTCCTCCTGCTTGGCAGTATTCGAGTGAAGCTTTCTTT. This codes for CASSPPAWQYSSEAFF.

This clonotype was seen a handful of times. The rearrangement joins TRBV20-1 to TRBJ2-3; 14 bases line up with TRBD2. V shed 5 bases and J 2 bases; nucleotides not matched to a gene: 9. Per germline, CDR1 DFQATT and CDR2 SNEGSKA (reference sequence). The CDR3 sequence is 17 residues long. The CDR3 here is CSASTGTSGGDTDTQYF. The CDR3, as DNA: TGCAGTGCTTCCACCGGGACTAGCGGGGGAGACACAGATACGCAGTATTTT.

This clonotype was counted only a few times. For the CDR3, the DNA is TGCAGCGTTGAACATGGGTATGGCTACACCTTC. Its protein is CSVEHGYGYTF. The genes are TRBV29-1 and TRBJ1-2; D is unresolved. CDR1 is SQVTM and CDR2 is ANQGSEA in the germline V gene. With 2 bases removed from V and 5 bases from J, the gap between germline ends came to 6 bases. The CDR3 is 11 amino acids.

In its sample, this clonotype was seen many times. The chain has TRBV7-2 and TRBJ2-1; 8 nucleotides line up with TRBD2. The CDR3 loop spans 18 amino acids. CDR1 and CDR2 (germline): SGHTA, FQGNSA. Trimming at V came to 1 base and at J to 7 bases, leaving 15 bases not matched to a gene. As DNA, the CDR3 is TGTGCCAGCAGCTTAGAGGGGGGCTACCGGGGGGGCGGGAATGAGCAGTTCTTC. Translating gives CASSLEGGYRGGGNEQFF.

This chain joins TRBV12-3 or TRBV12-4 and TRBJ1-6, with a tentative D call TRBD1 (5 bases). The CDR3 covers 17 residues. V lost 2 bases and J 1 base, leaving 12 bases between the germline ends. The CDR3, as DNA: TGTGCCAGCAGTTTAATCTGGGGACGATCCTATAATTCACCCCTCCACTTT. Residues: CASSLIWGRSYNSPLHF.

This sequence joins TRBV25-1 and TRBJ1-4; D might be TRBD1 (6 bases). Germline loops: CDR1 MGHDK, CDR2 SYGVNS. CDR3 size: 14 residues. V was clipped by 2 bases and J by 8 bases, with 12 bases between them. CDR3 bases: TGTGCCAGCAGTGAACACAGGGTTGGCGAAAAACTGTTTTTT. Translation gives CASSEHRVGEKLFF.

The gene calls are TRBV7-2 and TRBJ2-1; 8 bases fit TRBD2. V lost 8 bases to trimming and J lost 10 bases; unmatched junction nucleotides: 10. The CDR3 spans 13 residues. Looked up from germline, CDR1 is SGHTA and CDR2 is FQGNSA. Here the CDR3 reads CASGQHGGGEQFF. The DNA for the CDR3 is TGTGCCAGCGGTCAACACGGCGGGGGGGAGCAGTTCTTC.

This clonotype has ten or more counts. The chain uses TRBV7-6 and TRBJ2-7, with D perhaps given as TRBD1 or TRBD2 (5 bases each). The CDR3 spans 14 residues. The V end lost 6 bases, the J end lost 7 bases, and 19 bases lay between the germline ends. CDR1 is SGHVS and CDR2 is FNYEAQ in the germline V gene. The CDR3 sequence: CASSPTGTALEQYV. The CDR3 DNA reads as TGTGCCAGCAGTCCAACCGGGACCGCCTTGGAGCAGTACGTC.

The V call is TRBV28, the J call TRBJ1-1; maybe TRBD1 (6 bases). The V and J ends lost 7 bases and 6 bases respectively, with 21 bases between them. The CDR3 is 15 residues long. Per the germline V gene, CDR1 is MDHEN and CDR2 is SYDVKM. The CDR3 DNA reads TGTGCCAGCACCCCGTGGGGGGCGCATCGGGCTGAAGCTTTCTTT. Translation: CASTPWGAHRAEAFF.

This clonotype was counted between two and nine times. Mismatch with germline at one junction end may stem from a read error. The V call is TRBV5-4, the J call TRBJ2-6; D is tentatively TRBD1 or TRBD2 (6 bases each). There are 13 residues in the CDR3. Germline loops: CDR1 SGHNT, CDR2 YYREEE (reference sequence). The CDR3: CAGWGAGANVLTF. In DNA form, the CDR3 reads TGCGCAGGATGGGGGGCCGGGGCCAACGTCCTGACTTTC.

This clonotype has only a few counts. The chain uses TRBV2 and TRBJ2-7; 7 bases map to TRBD2. Germline loops: CDR1 SNHLY, CDR2 FYNNEI. Trimming took 8 bases from V and 6 from J; bases not matched to a gene: 7. This CDR3 is built from 12 residues. The CDR3 sequence: CASLPGGGEQYF. DNA for the CDR3: TGTGCCAGCCTGCCGGGGGGAGGCGAGCAGTACTTC.

This clonotype occurred many times. V and J are TRBV7-8 and TRBJ2-3; D is perhaps TRBD1 or TRBD2 (6 bases each). Between the trimmed V and J ends, which lost 5 bases and 4 bases, there was a span of 31 bases. The CDR3 runs 20 residues. Looked up from germline, CDR1 is SGHVS and CDR2 is FQNEAQ. CDR3 bases: TGTGCCAGCAGCATCGACCCCCCCTTAACGGGGGCTGAAATTTCAGATACGCAGTATTTT. It specifies CASSIDPPLTGAEISDTQYF.

The chain recombines TRBV28 with TRBJ2-3; D not certain. The CDR3 length is 12 residues. V gave up 6 bases and J gave up 8 bases, with 12 bases separating them. Germline lookup yields CDR1 MDHEN and CDR2 SYDVKM. DNA for the CDR3: TGTGCCAGCAGCCCCCCACGGGCTACGCAGTATTTT. It is translated as CASSPPRATQYF.

This clonotype appeared a few times. The V and J genes are TRBV18 and TRBJ2-5, with D perhaps TRBD2 (6 bases). There are 15 residues in the CDR3. V gave up 1 base and J gave up 5 bases, with 14 bases separating them. From germline, CDR1 is KGHSH and CDR2 LQKENI. CDR3 region: CASSPRAGPSETQYF. CDR3 DNA: TGTGCCAGCTCACCACGCGCGGGGCCGAGCGAGACCCAGTACTTC.

This clonotype was observed many times. This rearrangement joins TRBV20-1 to TRBJ2-5; no firm D call. The CDR3 is 13 residues long. The V end was cut by 8 bases, the J end by 1 base, with 14 bases between. Germline V CDR1 and CDR2: DFQATT, SNEGSKA (reference sequence). As DNA, the CDR3 is TGCAGTTACCAGATTACCCCCCAAGAGACCCAGTACTTC. Its translation is CSYQITPQETQYF.

A few counts support this clonotype. The CDR3 DNA reads as TGTGCCACCAGCAGAACCGACTCTAGCGGGGCCGACAATGAGCAGTTCTTC. This codes for CATSRTDSSGADNEQFF. The rearrangement uses TRBV15 and TRBJ2-1; 9 bases are shared with TRBD2. The CDR3 covers 17 residues. The V gene's germline CDR1 is LNHNV and CDR2 YYDKDF (reference sequence). With V trimmed by 2 bases and J by 5 bases, 10 bases remained unmatched.